One sample yielded the 14 T cell receptor beta chains listed below, sequenced in a study of blood T cell repertoires in COVID-19. Using immunoSEQ multiplex PCR, the repertoire was profiled, and TCRdb retains in-frame clones only, with some absent. Of around 260,000 clones listed, around 90% were seen once; the top ten hold roughly 1.1%. Material for sequencing was PBMCs or T cells enriched from blood (not recorded which). These receptors were taken from a woman aged 30 to 39 who had recovered from COVID-19.

The sample holds one count of this clone. The genes are TRBV5-1 and TRBJ1-3, with D unresolved. Trimming pared 4 bases from V and 4 bases from J, leaving 12 bases between. The germline CDR1 and CDR2 sequences are SGHRS and YFSETQ. The CDR3 sequence is 14 residues long. CDR3 in DNA: TGCGCCAGCAGCGGCGGAGGGATCGGAAACACCATATATTTT. Encoded protein: CASSGGGIGNTIYF.

The genes are TRBV3-1 (or the pseudogene TRBV3-2) and TRBJ2-7; D is unclear. Trimming stripped 0 bases from V and 9 bases from J, with 15 bases between. The CDR3 is 14 residues long. Germline assignment: CDR1 LGHDT and CDR2 YNNKEL (reference sequence). The CDR3 is CASSQELLIGVQYF. In DNA, the CDR3 is TGTGCCAGCAGCCAAGAACTCCTCATCGGAGTGCAGTACTTC.

The rearrangement links TRBV28 to TRBJ2-7, with 8 bases fitting TRBD1. Germline values: CDR1 MDHEN, CDR2 SYDVKM. The CDR3 is 13 amino acids. V gave up 4 bases and J gave up 6 bases; unmatched junction bases: 5. The CDR3 DNA is TGTGCCAGCAGTTCCCCAGGGGGCGTCGAGCAGTACTTC. It is translated as CASSSPGGVEQYF.

The chain joins TRBV7-3 to TRBJ2-3; 9 bases align to TRBD2. Germline assignment: CDR1 SGHTA and CDR2 FQGTGA. J gave up 2 bases and V 5 bases, and 5 bases lay outside the gene matches. This CDR3 has 15 residues. The CDR3: CASSMTSGPTDTQYF. The DNA for the CDR3 is TGTGCCAGCAGCATGACTAGCGGTCCCACAGATACGCAGTATTTT.

The V and J genes are TRBV4-1 and TRBJ1-4; 8 bases map to TRBD1. Per the germline V gene, CDR1 is MGHRA and CDR2 is YSYEKL. The CDR3 runs 17 residues. The junction had 6 bases not matched to a gene; V was cut back by 0 bases and J by 3 bases. The CDR3 is CASSQEGRQGSNEKLFF. The CDR3 region has the DNA TGCGCCAGCAGCCAAGAAGGAAGACAGGGGTCTAATGAAAAACTGTTTTTT.

The chain links TRBV18 to TRBJ1-2; D is uncertain. CDR1 KGHSH and CDR2 LQKENI come from the germline V gene. V lost 0 bases, J lost 2 bases, and 4 bases lay in between. The length of the CDR3 is 13 residues. Here the CDR3 DNA reads TGTGCCAGCTCACCACCCGAGAACTATGGCTACACCTTC. This gives the protein CASSPPENYGYTF. The complete variable domain, with remaining parts taken from reference TRBV18 and TRBJ1-2, reads NAGVMQNPRHLVRRRGQEARLRCSPMKGHSHVYWYRQLPEEGLKFMVYLQKENIIDESGMPKERFSAEFPKEGPSILRIQQVVRGDSAAYFCASSPPENYGYTFGSGTRLTVV.

This chain uses TRBV7-3 with TRBJ2-3, with 8 bases fitting TRBD2. This CDR3 spans 16 amino acids. V lost 4 bases to trimming and J lost 3 bases; unmatched junction nucleotides: 9. The germline V gene has CDR1 SGHTA and CDR2 FQGTGA. The DNA for the CDR3 is TGTGCCAGCAGCTCCCGGGGCGGGAGGCCGACAGATACGCAGTATTTT. Its translation is CASSSRGGRPTDTQYF.

The rearrangement uses TRBV7-9 and TRBJ2-1, with D perhaps TRBD1 (6 bases). This CDR3 has 11 amino acids. The germline CDR1 and CDR2 sequences are SEHNR and FQNEAQ (reference sequence). Trimming pared 5 bases from V and 13 bases from J, leaving 12 bases between. CDR3 DNA sequence: TGTGCCAGCAGCGCAACAGGGACACAGTTCTTC. Translating gives CASSATGTQFF.

The chain is built from TRBV25-1 and TRBJ2-1; 8 bases align to TRBD2. J gave up 0 bases and V 5 bases, and 3 bases lay outside the gene matches. The length of the CDR3 is 15 residues. CDR1 MGHDK and CDR2 SYGVNS come from the germline V gene. Written as DNA, the CDR3 is TGTGCCAGCAGTTTAGCGGGGAGCTCCTACAATGAGCAGTTCTTC. Translated: CASSLAGSSYNEQFF. The whole variable domain, remainder taken from reference TRBV25-1 and TRBJ2-1, is EADIYQTPRYLVIGTGKKITLECSQTMGHDKMYWYQQDPGMELHLIHYSYGVNSTEKGDLSSESTVSRIRTEHFPLTLESARPSHTSQYLCASSLAGSSYNEQFFGPGTRLTVL.

This clone was picked up one time. The rearrangement links TRBV19 to TRBJ1-5; D unresolved. V shed 5 bases and J shed 3 bases, with 11 bases lying between them. The CDR3 has 14 amino acids. Germline V gives CDR1 LNHDA, CDR2 SQIVND (reference sequence). The CDR3 loop is CASSGPADNQPQHF. CDR3 DNA sequence: TGTGCCAGTAGTGGTCCCGCAGACAATCAGCCCCAGCATTTT. The entire variable domain, with the rest obtained from reference TRBV19 and TRBJ1-5, is as follows: DGGITQSPKYLFRKEGQNVTLSCEQNLNHDAMYWYRQDPGQGLRLIYYSQIVNDFQKGDIAEGYSVSREKKESFPLTVTSAQKNPTAFYLCASSGPADNQPQHFGDGTRLSIL.

The chain links TRBV6-2 or TRBV6-3 to TRBJ2-2; TRBD1 agrees at 9 bases. V lost 2 bases and J lost 5; bases outside the gene matches: 9. The CDR3 sequence is 17 residues long. Germline V gene data show CDR1 as MNHEY and CDR2 as SVGEGT. CDR3: CASSYHRGQGRTGELFF. DNA of the CDR3: TGTGCCAGCAGTTACCACAGGGGGCAAGGTCGGACCGGGGAGCTGTTTTTT.

The sample holds one count of this clone. V and J are TRBV5-1 and TRBJ2-7; tentative D call: TRBD1 (6 bases). The CDR3 sequence is 17 residues long. Trimming took 4 bases from V and 4 from J, leaving 24 bases between them. Germline assignment: CDR1 SGHRS and CDR2 YFSETQ. The CDR3 coding sequence is TGCGCCAGCAGCCAAAGCTTGAGCCGGGACATAAGATACGAGCAGTACTTC. It translates to CASSQSLSRDIRYEQYF.

The sample holds a few counts of this clone. The gene calls are TRBV7-9 and TRBJ2-7; 12 nucleotides line up with TRBD1. The germline gives CDR1 SEHNR, CDR2 FQNEAQ (reference sequence). The CDR3 is 15 amino acids. V lost 5 bases to trimming and J lost 4 bases; unmatched junction nucleotides: 6. Here the CDR3 reads CASSPGTGGYYEQYF. The CDR3 nucleotides read TGTGCCAGCAGCCCCGGGACAGGGGGCTATTACGAGCAGTACTTC. The variable domain in full, completed from reference TRBV7-9 and TRBJ2-7, reads DTGVSQNPRHKITKRGQNVTFRCDPISEHNRLYWYRQTLGQGPEFLTYFQNEAQLEKSRLLSDRFSAERPKGSFSTLEIQRTEQGDSAMYLCASSPGTGGYYEQYFGPGTRLTVT.

This sequence joins TRBV5-4 and TRBJ2-1; D may be TRBD2 (5 bases). Germline assignment: CDR1 SGHNT and CDR2 YYREEE (reference sequence). V was cut by 8 bases and J by 2 bases, with 17 bases left in between. The CDR3 contains 15 residues. The CDR3 DNA reads TGTGCCAGTATGACGAGAGGGCCGACCTACAATGAGCAGTTCTTC. Its translation: CASMTRGPTYNEQFF.